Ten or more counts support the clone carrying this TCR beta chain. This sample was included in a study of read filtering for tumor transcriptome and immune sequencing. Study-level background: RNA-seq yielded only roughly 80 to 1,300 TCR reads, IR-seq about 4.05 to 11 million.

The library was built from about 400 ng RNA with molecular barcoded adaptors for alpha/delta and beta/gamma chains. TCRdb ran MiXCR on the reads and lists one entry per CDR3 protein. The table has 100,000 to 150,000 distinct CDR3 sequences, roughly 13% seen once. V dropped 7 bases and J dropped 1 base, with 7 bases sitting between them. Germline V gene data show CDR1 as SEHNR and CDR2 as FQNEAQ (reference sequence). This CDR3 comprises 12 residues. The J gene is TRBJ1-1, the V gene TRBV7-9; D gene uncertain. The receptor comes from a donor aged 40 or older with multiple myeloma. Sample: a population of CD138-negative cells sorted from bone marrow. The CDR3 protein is CASNRKNTEAFF. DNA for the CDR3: TGTGCCAGCAACCGAAAGAACACTGAAGCTTTCTTT.